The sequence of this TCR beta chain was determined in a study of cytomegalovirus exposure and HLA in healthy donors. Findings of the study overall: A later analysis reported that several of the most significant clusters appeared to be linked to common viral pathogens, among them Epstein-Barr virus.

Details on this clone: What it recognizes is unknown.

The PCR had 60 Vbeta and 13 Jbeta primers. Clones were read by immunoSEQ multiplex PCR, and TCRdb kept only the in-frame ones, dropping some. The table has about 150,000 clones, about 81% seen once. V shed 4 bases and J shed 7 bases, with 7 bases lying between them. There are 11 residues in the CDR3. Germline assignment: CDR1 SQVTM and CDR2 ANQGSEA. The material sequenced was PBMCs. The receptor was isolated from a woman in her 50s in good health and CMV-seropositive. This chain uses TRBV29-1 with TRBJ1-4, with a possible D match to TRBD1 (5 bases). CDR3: CSVVQGEKLFF. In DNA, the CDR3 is TGCAGCGTTGTGCAGGGTGAAAAACTGTTTTTT.